The entry below gives a single T cell receptor (beta chain) sequence along with its context. Its specificity is unknown. The roughly 120-subject validation cohort, separate from the approximately 640-subject first cohort, included the donors. Measured with immunoSEQ multiplex PCR; TCRdb has only the in-frame clones, and not every one. The sample contains 120,000 to 150,000 clones, 84% of which appear only once. The record originates from a study of cytomegalovirus exposure and HLA in healthy donors. Study at large: Both the roughly 120 validation repertoires and the 666 first-cohort repertoires used the same platform, as reported by a later analysis. Points from the study as a whole: There were a few CMV-associated chains whose specificity for CMV antigens was confirmed in vitro. Among TCR beta chains, those listed as cytomegalovirus-associated numbered approximately 150.

In germline, CDR1 is MNHNS, CDR2 SASEGT. V was pared by 2 bases and J by 7 bases, with 9 bases of the junction left unmatched. The CDR3 extends over 15 amino acids. V and J are TRBV6-1 and TRBJ2-5, with TRBD1 matching over 8 bases. The sequenced sample was PBMCs. The source is a woman aged 25 to 39 in good health and CMV-seronegative. In DNA, the CDR3 is TGTGCCAGCAGTGAATTCGGCAGGGGGCTTGGGACCCAGTACTTC. Encoded protein: CASSEFGRGLGTQYF.